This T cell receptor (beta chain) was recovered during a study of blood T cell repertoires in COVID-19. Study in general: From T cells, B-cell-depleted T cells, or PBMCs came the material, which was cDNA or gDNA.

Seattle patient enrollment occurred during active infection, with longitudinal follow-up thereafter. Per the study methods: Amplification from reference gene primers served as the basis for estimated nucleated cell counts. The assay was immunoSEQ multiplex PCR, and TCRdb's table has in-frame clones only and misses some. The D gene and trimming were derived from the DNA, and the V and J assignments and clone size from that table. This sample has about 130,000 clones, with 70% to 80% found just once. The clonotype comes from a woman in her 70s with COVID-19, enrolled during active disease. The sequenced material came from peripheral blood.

CDR3 nucleotides: TGTGCCAGTAGTCCGCAGGGTAGGGCTAACCCCCGTAATGAGCAGTTCTTC. Translation gives CASSPQGRANPRNEQFF. The chain is built from TRBV19 and TRBJ2-1; the D gene is possibly TRBD1 (5 bases). V gave up 5 bases and J gave up 7 bases, with 24 bases separating them. CDR1 LNHDA and CDR2 SQIVND come from the germline V gene (reference sequence). The CDR3 has 17 amino acids.